This T cell receptor beta chain came from a study of blood T cell repertoires in COVID-19 (dated by TCRdb to the early 2020s). Describing the broader study: Collaborator samples came from the United States, Italy and Spain and covered acute and convalescent phases of COVID-19. The material from the prospective study consisted of cDNA or gDNA derived from T cells, B-cell-depleted T cells, or PBMCs. Subjects who had been exposed to COVID-19, were actively infected with it, or had recovered from it provided the deeply sampled blood TCRbeta repertoires that made up the dataset. The repertoires were released in a freely available public database meant as a resource for research on the immune response to SARS-CoV-2. The samples were drawn from two sources: the first 160 participants of the ongoing ImmuneRACE study, and 1,000 to 1,500 subjects contributed by 6 global collaborators. Sample metadata almost always included a de-identified subject ID, COVID-19 status, age in years and sex. Where HLA class I and class II types were available, the types were taken from metadata supplied by the sample provider, not from assay-based typing.

The collaborating institutions used their own protocols to collect whole blood in K2EDTA tubes. For TCRbeta analysis, collaborators shipped samples in one of three forms: frozen whole blood, isolated PBMCs, or DNA extracted from either of those sample types. TCRbeta CDR3 regions were amplified from genomic DNA using the immunoSEQ Assay, a bias-controlled multiplex PCR. Regarding the original processing steps: The number of nucleated cells in each sample was estimated from the amplification of reference gene primers within the assay. Sequence reads were collapsed and filtered to measure the absolute abundance of every unique TCRbeta CDR3 rearrangement. Productive Simpson clonality was computed per sample as the square root of Simpson's diversity index over productive rearrangements. TCRdb took this table from immuneACCESS and kept in-frame rearrangements with V and J called. Such tables lack part of the clones; where checked against another copy, unresolved V genes explain under half of the gap, and the rest is unexplained. V, J and clone size were drawn from that table, and D and trimming were deduced from the DNA. The sample has 75,000 to 80,000 clones on record, about 88% of them singletons. The ten largest clones capture over 35% of the sample.

Results the study describes overall, beyond this receptor: How much clinical and demographic metadata was included differed by source and by participant, and the metadata was provided uncurated.

CDR1 and CDR2 are read off the germline V gene as SGHNT and YENEEA. From cysteine to phenylalanine, the CDR3 is 14 amino acids long. Here the CDR3 DNA is all that survives: 42 bases in frame from base 1. At the junction V is shortened by 3 bases and J by 7 bases; bases outside the gene matches: 2. In the case of this clone: This clone's antigen is unknown. Qualities for individual bases were not recorded, and no much larger clone is one base off.

The chain is assembled from TRBV11-3 and TRBJ1-4; a stretch of 10 junction bases matches TRBD1. The sample consisted of peripheral blood. This receptor was identified in a human donor in a cohort sampled during active COVID-19. The CDR3 amino acid sequence is: CASSFGTGVEKLFF. Here is the DNA: TGTGCCAGCAGCTTTGGGACAGGGGTTGAAAAACTGTTTTTT.